Listed below are T cell receptor beta chains from one sample, sequenced in a study of a mutant IDH1 vaccine in newly diagnosed glioma. Their antigen targets remain unknown. Clones were sequenced by immunoSEQ multiplex PCR, and TCRdb holds only the in-frame ones, with some missing. The sample shows roughly 70,000 clones, approximately 84% of them seen only once. This specimen consisted of PBMCs, obtained from a glioma patient whose treatment included an IDH1 peptide vaccine. These receptors all come from a woman aged 45-65 years with glioma. CDR3s include the opening cysteine and the closing phenylalanine or tryptophan. The D gene is left open where the match is weak. Rows may omit the clone size; those that give it use once, few, many or a size class.

TRBJ1-2 TRBD1 . TRBV5-1 TGCGCCAGCAGCCGGACAGGTGGGGGGGGCTACACCTTC CASSRTGGGGYTF
TRBJ2-7 . . TRBV5-6 TGTGCCAGCAGCTTTGGCCAGGGGCGTAGGGAGCAGTACTTC CASSFGQGRREQYF
TRBJ1-1 . . TRBV16 TGTGCCAGCAGCCCCCACAGCACTGAAGCTTTCTTT CASSPHSTEAFF
TRBJ1-5 . . TRBV19 TGTGCCAGCCGTTATAGCAATCAGCCCCAGCATTTT CASRYSNQPQHF
TRBJ1-5 . . TRBV19 TGTGCCAGTAGCCCCCGGACACAGGGAGGACCCCAGCATTTT CASSPRTQGGPQHF
TRBJ1-5 . . TRBV2 TGTGCCAGCAGTGGAGTCAGGGTATACGACCAGCCCCAGCATTTT CASSGVRVYDQPQHF
TRBJ1-2 . once TRBV7-8 TGTGCCAGCAGCTTAGAGGCAGGGGTCTATGGCTACACCTTC CASSLEAGVYGYTF
TRBJ1-2 . . TRBV5-6 TGTGCCAGCAGCTTGCGAGGGGTCGACTATGGCTACACCTTC CASSLRGVDYGYTF
TRBJ2-7 TRBD1 . TRBV29-1 TGCAGCGTCACAGGGGAACGATATGCCAACGAGCAGTACTTC CSVTGERYANEQYF
TRBJ2-1 . . TRBV6-5 TGTGCCAGCAGCCCCAAAGGAAGCGCGGCAAATGAGCAGTTCTTC CASSPKGSAANEQFF
TRBJ1-5 . . TRBV9 TGTGCCAGCAGCCGGGACGAGAGGCCAGATCAGCCCCAGCATTTT CASSRDERPDQPQHF
TRBJ1-2 TRBD1 once TRBV2 TGTGCCAGCAGTGTCCGGGACAGGGTTCGGAAGTATGGCTACACCTTC CASSVRDRVRKYGYTF
TRBJ2-7 TRBD1 . TRBV9 TGTGCCAGTTCTCTACGGGATACGGGACAGGGGGCTATCGAGCAGTACTTC CASSLRDTGQGAIEQYF
TRBJ1-3 . once TRBV9 TGTGCCAGCAGCGTAGCGGACAGCTCTGGAAACACCATATATTTT CASSVADSSGNTIYF
TRBJ1-5 . once TRBV4-1 TGCGCCAGCAGCCAAACCGGGACGGGTGATCCCCAGCATTTT CASSQTGTGDPQHF
TRBJ1-6 . . TRBV4-1 TGCGCCAGCAGCCAAGACTTTCGCAGGGCTGATAATTCACCCCTCCACTTT CASSQDFRRADNSPLHF
TRBJ1-3 . . TRBV9 TGTGCCAGCAGCCCCAATTACTCTGGAAACACCATATATTTT CASSPNYSGNTIYF
TRBJ1-1 . . TRBV4-2 TGTGCCAGCAGCCCCGCGCTGGGGGGGCGGGAAGCTTTCTTT CASSPALGGREAFF
TRBJ1-3 . . TRBV4-3 TGCGCCAGCAGCCAAGGCACAGGTAGAGCTCCTGGAAACACCATATATTTT CASSQGTGRAPGNTIYF
TRBJ2-7 TRBD2 . TRBV9 TGTGCCAGCAGCGTAGAAACGGGGGGATTGGGTGAGCAGTACTTC CASSVETGGLGEQYF
TRBJ1-1 . . TRBV5-1 TGCGCCAGCAGCACCGGCATGGACACTGAAGCTTTCTTT CASSTGMDTEAFF
TRBJ1-1 . . TRBV7-8 TGTGCCAGCAGCTTTACTATTGGGGGGGCGCGCGCTGAAGCTTTCTTT CASSFTIGGARAEAFF
TRBJ1-1 . . TRBV6-6 TGTGCCAGCAGTTACTCTACAACGAACACTGAAGCTTTCTTT CASSYSTTNTEAFF
TRBJ2-3 . . TRBV2 TGTGCCAGCAGTGACCGAGATACGCAGTATTTT CASSDRDTQYF
TRBJ1-4 . . TRBV15 TGTGCCACCAGCAGAGATCGCGGTTACGGTGAAAAACTGTTTTTT CATSRDRGYGEKLFF
TRBJ2-3 TRBD2 . TRBV9 TGTGCCAGCAGCCATCGGACTAGCGGGCCTTCCCCGGATACGCAGTATTTT CASSHRTSGPSPDTQYF
TRBJ2-2 TRBD1 . TRBV9 TGTGCCAGCAGCGACCTACAGGGGGCTGCCGGGGAGCTGTTTTTT CASSDLQGAAGELFF
TRBJ1-3 TRBD1 . TRBV28 TGTGCCAGCAGACCAGGGGGGGTTCCCTCTGGAAACACCATATATTTT CASRPGGVPSGNTIYF
TRBJ1-5 . . TRBV19 TGTGCCAGTAGTATGGTCATAAAGCCCTTTAATCAGCCCCAGCATTTT CASSMVIKPFNQPQHF
TRBJ2-2 . . TRBV5-4 TGTGCCAGCAGCCTGAACACCGGGGAGCTGTTTTTT CASSLNTGELFF
TRBJ2-1 TRBD2 . TRBV19 TGTGCCAGTAGTATAGACCTCCAAGCGGGGGCACCCAGGGAGCAGTTCTTC CASSIDLQAGAPREQFF
TRBJ1-1 . few TRBV28 TGTGCCAGCAGTCCCATTCGAGAGATGAACACTGAAGCTTTCTTT CASSPIREMNTEAFF
TRBJ2-7 . few TRBV19 TGTGCCAGTAGTATTAAGGGCGAGCAGTACTTC CASSIKGEQYF
TRBJ2-2 TRBD2 . TRBV6-1 TGTGCCAGCAGTGAACTGCTAGCGGGGGACCTGCAGAGAACCGGGGAGCTGTTTTTT CASSELLAGDLQRTGELFF
TRBJ1-1 . . TRBV4-3 TGCGCCAGCAGCCCGGGGGGGATGAACACTGAAGCTTTCTTT CASSPGGMNTEAFF
TRBJ2-4 TRBD1 . TRBV10-2 TGCGCCAGCAGCGTACAGGGGGCGCCGAACATTCAGTACTTC CASSVQGAPNIQYF
TRBJ1-1 . . TRBV19 TGTGCCAGTAGTTTTTACAGGGAGATCGGGTCCGAAGCTTTCTTT CASSFYREIGSEAFF
TRBJ1-4 TRBD1 . TRBV4-3 TGCGCCAGCAGCCAAGATAGGGGCGGGACAGCCAGTTTT CASSQDRGGTASF
TRBJ1-5 . few TRBV2 TGTGCCAGCAGGCCAGTAAGGGGCCGCAATCAGCCCCAGCATTTT CASRPVRGRNQPQHF
TRBJ1-4 . . TRBV28 TGTGCCAGCAGTTCCTCTTTCCGGAGGGCTAATGAAAAACTGTTTTTT CASSSSFRRANEKLFF
TRBJ1-5 . . TRBV6-5 TGTGCCAGCAGTTATATAAGGGGCCAGCCCCAGCATTTT CASSYIRGQPQHF
TRBJ2-4 . . TRBV9 TGTGCCAGCAGCGGCCGGGACAACGAAAACATTCAGTACTTC CASSGRDNENIQYF
TRBJ1-4 TRBD1 . TRBV7-9 TGTGCCAGCAGCCAGAGACAGGGTAACGAAAAACTGTTTTTT CASSQRQGNEKLFF
TRBJ2-5 . once TRBV9 TGTGCCAGCAGCGTAGCCAGCATAGAGACCCAGTACTTC CASSVASIETQYF
TRBJ1-2 . . TRBV10-3 TGTGCCATCAATACAGGCACGGACTATGGCTACACCTTC CAINTGTDYGYTF
TRBJ2-2 . . TRBV27 TGTGCCAGCAGATGGACAGTATACACCGGGGAGCTGTTTTTT CASRWTVYTGELFF
TRBJ1-3 . . TRBV30 TGTGCCTGGAATCCGGGTACTATGGGAAACACCATATATTTT CAWNPGTMGNTIYF
TRBJ1-1 TRBD1 . TRBV19 TGTGCCAGTAGATTTGGACAGGGGAGCACTGAAGCTTTCTTT CASRFGQGSTEAFF